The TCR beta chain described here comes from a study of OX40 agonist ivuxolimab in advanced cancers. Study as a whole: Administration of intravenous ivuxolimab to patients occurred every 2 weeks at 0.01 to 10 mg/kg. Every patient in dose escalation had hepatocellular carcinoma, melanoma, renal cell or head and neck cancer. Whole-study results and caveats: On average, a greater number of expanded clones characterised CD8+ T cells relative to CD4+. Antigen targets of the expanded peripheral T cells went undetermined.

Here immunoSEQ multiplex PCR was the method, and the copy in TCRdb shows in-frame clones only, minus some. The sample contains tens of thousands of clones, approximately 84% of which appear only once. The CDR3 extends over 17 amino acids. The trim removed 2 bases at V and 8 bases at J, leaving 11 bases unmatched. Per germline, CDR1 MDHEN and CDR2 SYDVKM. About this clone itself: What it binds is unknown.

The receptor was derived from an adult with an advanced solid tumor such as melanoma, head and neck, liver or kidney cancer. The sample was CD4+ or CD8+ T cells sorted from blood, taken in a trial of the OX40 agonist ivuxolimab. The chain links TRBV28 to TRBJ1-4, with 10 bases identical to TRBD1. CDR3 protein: CASSLPGQGILEEKLFF. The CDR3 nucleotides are TGTGCCAGCAGTTTACCGGGACAGGGGATTCTGGAAGAAAAACTGTTTTTT.